Below, 17 T cell receptor beta chains from the same sample are listed, as sequenced in a study of blood T cell repertoires in COVID-19. Produced via immunoSEQ multiplex PCR; TCRdb's table is partial and in-frame only. This sample has about 220,000 clones, with roughly 84% found just once. Source material: peripheral blood. Receptors originate from a woman older than 75 with acute or convalescent COVID-19.

This chain uses TRBV5-4 with TRBJ1-4, with D uncertain. The CDR3 has 16 residues. CDR1 and CDR2 (germline): SGHNT, YYREEE (reference sequence). The V and J ends lost 4 bases and 7 bases respectively, with 20 bases between them. This chain's CDR3 is CASSRGSGLGSEKLFF. In DNA, the CDR3 is TGTGCCAGCAGCCGAGGCTCCGGACTGGGGAGTGAAAAACTGTTTTTT.

The chain recombines TRBV6-1 with TRBJ1-5; possibly TRBD1 for D (5 bases). V dropped 1 base and J dropped 0 bases, with 10 bases sitting between them. The CDR3 is 16 residues long. Looked up from germline, CDR1 is MNHNS and CDR2 is SASEGT. CDR3 nucleotide sequence: TGTGCCAGCAGTGAAGTGGGGGGATATAGCAATCAGCCCCAGCATTTT. Residues: CASSEVGGYSNQPQHF.

The table lists this clone with a count of one. The chain employs TRBV7-8 and TRBJ2-5; TRBD1 might be the D (5 bases). The length of the CDR3 is 14 residues. The V and J ends lost 6 bases and 0 bases respectively, with 11 bases between them. Germline V gene data show CDR1 as SGHVS and CDR2 as FQNEAQ. CDR3 loop: CASRPDTYQETQYF. The CDR3 nucleotides read TGTGCCAGCAGACCGGACACCTACCAAGAGACCCAGTACTTC.

CDR3 sequence reads: CASSEIAGSATEAFF. As DNA, the CDR3 is TGTGCCAGCAGTGAAATAGCAGGGTCGGCAACTGAAGCTTTCTTT. The chain carries TRBV6-1 and TRBJ1-1, with a tentative D call TRBD1 (5 bases). The CDR3 is made up of 15 amino acids. Trimming left V 2 bases short and J 5 bases short, with 15 bases between. The germline gives CDR1 MNHNS, CDR2 SASEGT.

The V gene is TRBV5-1, the J gene TRBJ1-3; D remains ambiguous. The CDR3 has 15 residues. V was clipped by 0 bases and J by 4 bases, with 11 bases between them. CDR1 SGHRS and CDR2 YFSETQ come from the germline V gene. For the CDR3, the DNA is TGCGCCAGCAGCTTGGGTCCCCCGTCCGGAAACACCATATATTTT. It yields the protein CASSLGPPSGNTIYF.

This rearrangement joins TRBV3-1 (or the pseudogene TRBV3-2) to TRBJ2-6; 8 bases match TRBD1. Germline values: CDR1 LGHDT, CDR2 YNNKEL (reference sequence). Trimming at V came to 4 bases and at J to 0 bases, leaving 14 bases not matched to a gene. There are 20 residues in the CDR3. The CDR3 loop reads CASSREIVEDRASGANVLTF. The CDR3 nucleotides are TGTGCCAGCAGCCGAGAGATAGTAGAGGACAGGGCCTCTGGGGCCAACGTCCTGACTTTC.

The chain carries TRBV2 and TRBJ2-7, with D unclear. Germline values: CDR1 SNHLY, CDR2 FYNNEI. The CDR3 extends over 15 amino acids. V was shortened by 0 bases and J by 3 bases, with 12 bases between the two germline ends. CDR3 protein: CASSEAGVNNYEQYF. As DNA, the CDR3 is TGTGCCAGCAGTGAAGCAGGAGTGAACAACTACGAGCAGTACTTC.

The chain uses TRBV2 and TRBJ2-7, with 8 nucleotides matching TRBD1. Germline CDR1 SNHLY, CDR2 FYNNEI. Germline trimming cut 3 bases from V and 0 bases from J; bases unmatched to any gene: 4. The CDR3 covers 15 residues. Written as DNA, the CDR3 is TGTGCCAGCAGTGAGGACAGGGCAAGCTCCTACGAGCAGTACTTC. It translates to CASSEDRASSYEQYF.

This chain connects TRBV7-7 to TRBJ2-5; no clear D. The CDR3 totals 11 residues. CDR1 and CDR2 (germline): SSHAT, FNYEAQ (reference sequence). V dropped 5 bases and J dropped 5 bases, with 6 bases sitting between them. The CDR3 here is CASSPGETQYF. CDR3 nucleotide sequence: TGTGCCAGCAGCCCCGGGGAGACCCAGTACTTC.

J is TRBJ1-5 and V is TRBV19; 8 positions agree with TRBD1. CDR1 and CDR2 from the germline V gene are LNHDA and SQIVND (reference sequence). The CDR3 loop spans 15 amino acids. With 4 bases clipped from V and 4 bases from J, the junction kept 6 bases outside the gene matches. CDR3 sequence (DNA): TGTGCCAGTAGTAACAGGGGGATCCTTAATCAGCCCCAGCATTTT. Its protein product is CASSNRGILNQPQHF.

The chain couples TRBV28 to TRBJ1-1; D gene uncertain. CDR1 is MDHEN, CDR2 SYDVKM, per germline. CDR3 size: 13 residues. Between the trimmed V and J ends, which lost 8 bases and 1 base, there was a span of 11 bases. In nucleotides, the CDR3 is TGTGCCAGCCGGAGTAGCCAGAACACTGAAGCTTTCTTT. This codes for CASRSSQNTEAFF.

In regard to this clone: The same CDR3 also results from other DNA sequences found in this sample. This chain joins TRBV3-1 (or the pseudogene TRBV3-2) and TRBJ1-5, with a possible D match to TRBD1 (5 bases). CDR1 and CDR2 from the germline V gene are LGHDT and YNNKEL (reference sequence). The CDR3 has 13 residues. Between the trimmed V and J ends, which lost 1 base and 5 bases, there was a span of 6 bases. The CDR3 loop is CASSQGGDQPQHF. CDR3 nucleotide sequence: TGTGCCAGCAGCCAAGGGGGCGATCAGCCCCAGCATTTT.

This clone was picked up one time. The chain joins TRBV3-1 (or the pseudogene TRBV3-2) to TRBJ1-2; D is possibly TRBD1 (6 bases). The ends were cut back, 1 base at V and 8 bases at J, with 11 bases in the middle. This CDR3 spans 13 amino acids. Germline CDR1 and CDR2: LGHDT and YNNKEL (reference sequence). The CDR3 region is CASSQVTGRGYTF. The CDR3 nucleotides read TGTGCCAGCAGCCAAGTTACAGGGCGAGGCTACACCTTC.

The rearrangement uses TRBV28 and TRBJ2-5; D not resolved. CDR3 length equals 13 residues. Germline V gene sequence: CDR1 MDHEN, CDR2 SYDVKM. Trimming took off 2 bases at V and 2 bases at J, with 6 bases between the two ends. The CDR3 DNA sequence: TGTGCCAGCAGTTTAGGCAGGCAAGAGACCCAGTACTTC. Residues: CASSLGRQETQYF.

As DNA, the CDR3 is TGTGCCAGCAGTTCTCGTCGGGGGTCCTGGAACACTGAAGCTTTCTTT. Residues: CASSSRRGSWNTEAFF. The rearrangement joins TRBV28 to TRBJ1-1; D is perhaps TRBD1 (5 bases). The CDR3 runs 16 residues. The germline gives CDR1 MDHEN, CDR2 SYDVKM. The V and J ends lost 4 bases and 1 base respectively, with 16 bases between them. Variable domain in full (rest from reference TRBV28 and TRBJ1-1): DVKVTQSSRYLVKRTGEKVFLECVQDMDHENMFWYRQDPGLGLRLIYFSYDVKMKEKGDIPEGYSVSREKKERFSLILESASTNQTSMYLCASSSRRGSWNTEAFFGQGTRLTVV.

The count of this clone is one. The V call is TRBV15, the J call TRBJ1-1; tentative D call: TRBD1 (5 bases). This CDR3 contains 14 residues. V lost 7 bases and J lost 5, with 17 bases in between. Germline-derived CDR1 and CDR2 are LNHNV and YYDKDF (reference sequence). CDR3 in amino acids: CATNQARGRTEAFF. CDR3 bases: TGTGCCACCAATCAAGCCCGGGGGAGAACTGAAGCTTTCTTT.

This clone showed up just once. The gene calls are TRBV3-1 (or the pseudogene TRBV3-2) and TRBJ2-7, with TRBD2 identical over 7 bases. Trimming at V came to 3 bases and at J to 2 bases, leaving 4 bases not matched to a gene. Germline V gene sequence: CDR1 LGHDT, CDR2 YNNKEL (reference sequence). The CDR3 covers 14 residues. CDR3 in amino acids: CASSQGGEAYEQYF. Here the CDR3 DNA reads TGTGCCAGCAGCCAGGGGGGGGAGGCCTACGAGCAGTACTTC.